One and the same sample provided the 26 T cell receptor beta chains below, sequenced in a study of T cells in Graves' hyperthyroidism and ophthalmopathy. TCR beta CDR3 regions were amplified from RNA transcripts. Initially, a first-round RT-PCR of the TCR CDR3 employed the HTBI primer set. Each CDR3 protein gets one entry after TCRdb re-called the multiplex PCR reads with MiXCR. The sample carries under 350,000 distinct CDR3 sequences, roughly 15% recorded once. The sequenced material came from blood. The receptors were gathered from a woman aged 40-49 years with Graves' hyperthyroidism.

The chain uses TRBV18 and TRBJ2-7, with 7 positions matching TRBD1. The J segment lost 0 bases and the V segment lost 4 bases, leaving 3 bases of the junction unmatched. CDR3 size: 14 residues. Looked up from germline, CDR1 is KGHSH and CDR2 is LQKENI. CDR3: CASSQDRRSYEQYF. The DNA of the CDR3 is TGTGCCAGCTCACAGGACAGGCGCTCCTACGAGCAGTACTTC.

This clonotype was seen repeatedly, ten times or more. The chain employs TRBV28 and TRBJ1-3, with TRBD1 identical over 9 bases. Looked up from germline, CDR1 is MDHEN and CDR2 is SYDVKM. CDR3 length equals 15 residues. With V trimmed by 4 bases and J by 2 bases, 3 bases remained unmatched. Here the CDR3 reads CASSSGTGTGNTIYF. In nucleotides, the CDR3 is TGTGCCAGCAGTTCAGGGACAGGGACTGGAAACACCATATATTTT.

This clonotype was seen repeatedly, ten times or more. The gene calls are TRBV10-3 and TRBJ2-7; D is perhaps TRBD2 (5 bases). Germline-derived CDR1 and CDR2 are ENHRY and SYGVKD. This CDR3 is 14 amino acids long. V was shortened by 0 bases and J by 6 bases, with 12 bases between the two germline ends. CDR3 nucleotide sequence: TGTGCCATCAGTGAGTCGCCGGGGTCGGGCGAGCAGTACTTC. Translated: CAISESPGSGEQYF.

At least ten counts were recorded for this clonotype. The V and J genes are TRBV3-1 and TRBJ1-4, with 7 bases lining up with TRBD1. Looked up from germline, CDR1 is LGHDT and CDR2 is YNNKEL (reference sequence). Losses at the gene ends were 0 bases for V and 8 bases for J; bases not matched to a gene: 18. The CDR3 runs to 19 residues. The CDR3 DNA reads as TGTGCCAGCAGCCAAGATTCGACAGGGAAAATCGGATCGGACGAAAAACTGTTTTTT. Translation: CASSQDSTGKIGSDEKLFF.

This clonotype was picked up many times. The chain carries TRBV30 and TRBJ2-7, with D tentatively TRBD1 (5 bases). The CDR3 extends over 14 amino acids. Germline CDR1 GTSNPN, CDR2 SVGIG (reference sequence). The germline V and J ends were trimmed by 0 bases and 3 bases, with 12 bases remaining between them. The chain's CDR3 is CAWSVLDGHYEQYF. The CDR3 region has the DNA TGTGCCTGGAGTGTACTCGACGGACACTACGAGCAGTACTTC.

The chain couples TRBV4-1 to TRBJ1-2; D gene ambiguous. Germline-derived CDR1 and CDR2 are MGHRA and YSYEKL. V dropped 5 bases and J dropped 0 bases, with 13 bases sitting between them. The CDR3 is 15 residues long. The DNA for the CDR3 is TGCGCCAGCAGCGTGCAGGACTTAGCTAACTATGGCTACACCTTC. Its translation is CASSVQDLANYGYTF.

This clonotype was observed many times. CDR3 nucleotides: TGTGCCAGCAGTTTATCACTAAGGTCCGGGGAGCTGTTTTTT. Translated: CASSLSLRSGELFF. This sequence joins TRBV12-3 or TRBV12-4 and TRBJ2-2; D unclear. The V end was cut by 2 bases, the J end by 6 bases, with 10 bases between. The length of the CDR3 is 14 residues.

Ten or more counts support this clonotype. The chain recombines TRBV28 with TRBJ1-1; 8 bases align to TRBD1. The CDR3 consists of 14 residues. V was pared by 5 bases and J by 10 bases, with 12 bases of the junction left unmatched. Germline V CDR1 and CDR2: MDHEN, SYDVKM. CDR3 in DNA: TGTGCCAGCAGTCTTACAGACGGACAGGGTGGAGCTTTCTTT. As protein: CASSLTDGQGGAFF.

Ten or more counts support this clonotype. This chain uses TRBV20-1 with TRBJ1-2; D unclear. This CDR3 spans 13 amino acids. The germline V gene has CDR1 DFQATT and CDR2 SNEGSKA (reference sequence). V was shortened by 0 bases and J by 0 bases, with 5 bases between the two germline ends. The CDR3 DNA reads TGCAGTGCTAGAGACATAACTAACTATGGCTACACCTTC. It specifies CSARDITNYGYTF.

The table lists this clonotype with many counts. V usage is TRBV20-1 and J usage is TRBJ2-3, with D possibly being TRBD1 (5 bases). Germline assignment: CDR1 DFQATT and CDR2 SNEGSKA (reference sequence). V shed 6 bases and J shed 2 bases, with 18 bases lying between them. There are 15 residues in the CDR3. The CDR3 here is CSAGSPVTVTDTQYF. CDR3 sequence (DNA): TGCAGTGCCGGATCACCGGTGACAGTCACAGATACGCAGTATTTT.

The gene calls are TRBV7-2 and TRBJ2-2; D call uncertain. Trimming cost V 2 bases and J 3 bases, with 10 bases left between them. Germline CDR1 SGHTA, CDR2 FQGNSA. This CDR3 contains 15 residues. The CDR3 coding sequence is TGTGCCAGCAGCTTATCTACTATTTACACCGGGGAGCTGTTTTTT. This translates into CASSLSTIYTGELFF. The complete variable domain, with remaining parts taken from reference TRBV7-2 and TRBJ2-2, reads GAGVSQSPSNKVTEKGKDVELRCDPISGHTALYWYRQSLGQGLEFLIYFQGNSAPDKSGLPSDRFSAERTGGSVSTLTIQRTQQEDSAVYLCASSLSTIYTGELFFGEGSRLTVL.

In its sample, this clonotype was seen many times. The CDR3: CSASIAGDAETQYF. Here the CDR3 DNA reads TGCAGTGCTAGTATCGCGGGAGATGCAGAGACCCAGTACTTC. The chain is built from TRBV20-1 and TRBJ2-5, with 7 bases fitting TRBD2. This CDR3 has 14 residues. The germline gives CDR1 DFQATT, CDR2 SNEGSKA (reference sequence). V was clipped by 3 bases and J by 4 bases; unmatched bases: 8.

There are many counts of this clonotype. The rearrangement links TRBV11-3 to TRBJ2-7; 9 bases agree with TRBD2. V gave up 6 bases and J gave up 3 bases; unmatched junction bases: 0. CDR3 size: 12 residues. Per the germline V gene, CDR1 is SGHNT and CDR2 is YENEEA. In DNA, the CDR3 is TGTGCCAGCAGGACTAGCGGCTACGAGCAGTACTTC. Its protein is CASRTSGYEQYF.

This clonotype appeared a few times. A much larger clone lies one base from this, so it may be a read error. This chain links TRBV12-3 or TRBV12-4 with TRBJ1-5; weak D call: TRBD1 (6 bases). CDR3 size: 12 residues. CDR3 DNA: TGTACCAGCAGGAATCCCGGGACAATTCAGCATTTT. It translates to CTSRNPGTIQHF.

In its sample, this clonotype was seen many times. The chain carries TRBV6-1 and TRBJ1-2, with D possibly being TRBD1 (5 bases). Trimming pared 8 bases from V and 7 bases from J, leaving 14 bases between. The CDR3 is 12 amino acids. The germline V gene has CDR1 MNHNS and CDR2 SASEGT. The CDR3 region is CASLTGETGYTF. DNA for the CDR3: TGTGCCAGCCTCACGGGGGAGACTGGCTACACCTTC.

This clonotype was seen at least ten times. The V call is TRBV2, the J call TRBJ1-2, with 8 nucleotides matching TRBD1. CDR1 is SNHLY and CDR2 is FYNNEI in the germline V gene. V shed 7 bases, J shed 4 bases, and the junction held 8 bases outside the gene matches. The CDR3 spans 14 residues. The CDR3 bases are TGTGCCAGCATTTCCTTGACAGGGGTCTATGGCTACACCTTC. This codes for CASISLTGVYGYTF.

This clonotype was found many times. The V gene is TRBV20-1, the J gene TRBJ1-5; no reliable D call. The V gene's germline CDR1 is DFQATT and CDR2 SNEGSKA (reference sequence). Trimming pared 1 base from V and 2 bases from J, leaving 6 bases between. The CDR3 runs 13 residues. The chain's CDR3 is CSARGRRNQPQHF. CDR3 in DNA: TGCAGTGCTAGAGGTCGCCGCAATCAGCCCCAGCATTTT.

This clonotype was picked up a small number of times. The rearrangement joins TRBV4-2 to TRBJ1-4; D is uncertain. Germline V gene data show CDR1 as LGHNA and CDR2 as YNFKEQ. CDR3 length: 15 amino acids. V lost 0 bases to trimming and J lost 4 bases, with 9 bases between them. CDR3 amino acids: CASSQDPGSNEKLFF. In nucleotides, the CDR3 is TGTGCCAGCAGCCAAGATCCCGGCAGTAATGAAAAACTGTTTTTT.

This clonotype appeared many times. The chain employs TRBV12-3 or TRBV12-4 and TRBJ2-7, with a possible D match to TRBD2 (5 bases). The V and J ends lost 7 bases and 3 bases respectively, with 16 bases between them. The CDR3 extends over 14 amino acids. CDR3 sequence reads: CASTTSGINYEQYF. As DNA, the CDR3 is TGTGCCAGCACCACCTCGGGGATTAACTACGAGCAGTACTTC.

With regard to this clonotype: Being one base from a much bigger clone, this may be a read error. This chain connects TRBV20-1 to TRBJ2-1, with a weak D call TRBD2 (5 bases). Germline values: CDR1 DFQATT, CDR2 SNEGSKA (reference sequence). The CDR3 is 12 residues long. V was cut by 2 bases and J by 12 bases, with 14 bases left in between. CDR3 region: CSARIGGIGQFF. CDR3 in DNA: TGCAGTGCTAGAATCGGAGGAATTGGGCAGTTCTTC.

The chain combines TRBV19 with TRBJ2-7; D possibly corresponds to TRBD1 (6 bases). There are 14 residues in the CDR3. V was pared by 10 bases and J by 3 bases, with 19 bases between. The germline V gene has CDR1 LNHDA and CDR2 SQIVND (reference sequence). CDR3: CANRSRDNHYEQYF. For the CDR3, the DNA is TGTGCCAATAGATCCCGGGACAATCACTACGAGCAGTACTTC.

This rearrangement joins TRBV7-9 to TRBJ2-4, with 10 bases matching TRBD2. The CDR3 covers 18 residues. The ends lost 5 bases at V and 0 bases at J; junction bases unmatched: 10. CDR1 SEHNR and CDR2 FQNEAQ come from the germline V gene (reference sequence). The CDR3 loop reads CASSRTLAGALAKNIQYF. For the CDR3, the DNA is TGTGCCAGCAGCCGAACTCTAGCGGGAGCCTTAGCCAAAAACATTCAGTACTTC.

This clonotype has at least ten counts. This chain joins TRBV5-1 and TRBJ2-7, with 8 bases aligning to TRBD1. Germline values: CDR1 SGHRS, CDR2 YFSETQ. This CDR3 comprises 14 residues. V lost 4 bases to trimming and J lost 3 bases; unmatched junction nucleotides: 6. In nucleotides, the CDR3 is TGCGCCAGCAGCACCCAGGGGGCCTTCTACGAGCAGTACTTC. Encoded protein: CASSTQGAFYEQYF.

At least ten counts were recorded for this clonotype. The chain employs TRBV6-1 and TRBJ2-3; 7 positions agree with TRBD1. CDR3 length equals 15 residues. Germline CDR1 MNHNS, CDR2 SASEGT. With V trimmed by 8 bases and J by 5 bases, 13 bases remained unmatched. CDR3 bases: TGTGCCAGCGCCCTTATAGGGGGCGAGGGAGATACGCAGTATTTT. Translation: CASALIGGEGDTQYF.

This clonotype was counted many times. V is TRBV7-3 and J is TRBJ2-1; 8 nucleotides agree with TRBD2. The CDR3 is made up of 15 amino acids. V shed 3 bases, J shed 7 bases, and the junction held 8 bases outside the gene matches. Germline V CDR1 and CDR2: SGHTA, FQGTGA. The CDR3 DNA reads TGTGCCAGCAGCTTGGGGCTAGCGGGTCATAATGAGCAGTTCTTC. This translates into CASSLGLAGHNEQFF.

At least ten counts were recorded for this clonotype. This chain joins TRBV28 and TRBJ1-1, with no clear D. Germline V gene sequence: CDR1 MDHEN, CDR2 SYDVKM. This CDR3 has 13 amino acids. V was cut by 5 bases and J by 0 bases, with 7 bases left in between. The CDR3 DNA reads TGTGCCAGCAGTCGAGGCTTGAACACTGAAGCTTTCTTT. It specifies CASSRGLNTEAFF.